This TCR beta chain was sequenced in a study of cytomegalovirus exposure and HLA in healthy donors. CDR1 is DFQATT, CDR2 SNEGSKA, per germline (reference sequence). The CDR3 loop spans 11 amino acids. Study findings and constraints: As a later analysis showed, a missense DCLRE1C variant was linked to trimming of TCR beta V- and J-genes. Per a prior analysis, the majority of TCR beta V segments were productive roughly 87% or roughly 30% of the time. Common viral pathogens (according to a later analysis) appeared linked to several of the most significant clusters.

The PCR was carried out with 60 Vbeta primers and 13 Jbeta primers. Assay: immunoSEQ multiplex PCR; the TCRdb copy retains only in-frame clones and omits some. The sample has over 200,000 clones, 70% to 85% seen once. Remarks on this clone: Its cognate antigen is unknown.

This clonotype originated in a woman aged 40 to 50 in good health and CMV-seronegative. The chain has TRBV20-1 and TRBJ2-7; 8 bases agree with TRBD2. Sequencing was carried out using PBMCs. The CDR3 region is CSVAGSYEQYF. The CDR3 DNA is TGCAGCGTAGCGGGGTCTTACGAGCAGTACTTC.